The clone carrying this T cell receptor beta chain was recorded a few times. Its target is unknown. The data were obtained in a study of regulatory T cells in long-lasting Graves disease. Study-level information: Disease was considered persistent Graves' disease after over 5 years of antithyroid drugs (with positive TSH receptor antibodies). Findings and caveats of the study: Relative to new patients (966), persistent patients exhibited greater sharing of public clonotypes (about 3,000).

Germline V lookup: CDR1 SEHNR, CDR2 FQNEAQ (reference sequence). Trimming left V 1 base short and J 4 bases short, with 7 bases between. CDR3 size: 13 residues. The time point here: persistent/refractory GD, antithyroid drugs over 5 years with positive TRAb. From RNA extracted from PBMCs, the TCR library was made. Arm-PCR of CDR3 regions with iRepertoire HTBI primers generated TCR beta libraries. TCRdb re-called the multiplex PCR reads with MiXCR, one entry per CDR3 protein. The sample records about 660,000 distinct CDR3 sequences, approximately 29% being singletons. The sample consisted of peripheral blood mononuclear cells (PBMCs), taken when the disease was refractory, from a patient treated with antithyroid drugs. This chain links TRBV7-9 with TRBJ1-1, with D unclear. The TCR comes from a female donor with Graves disease. The CDR3 is CASSLVLSTEAFF. The CDR3 DNA follows: TGTGCCAGCAGCTTAGTGTTGAGCACTGAAGCTTTCTTT.